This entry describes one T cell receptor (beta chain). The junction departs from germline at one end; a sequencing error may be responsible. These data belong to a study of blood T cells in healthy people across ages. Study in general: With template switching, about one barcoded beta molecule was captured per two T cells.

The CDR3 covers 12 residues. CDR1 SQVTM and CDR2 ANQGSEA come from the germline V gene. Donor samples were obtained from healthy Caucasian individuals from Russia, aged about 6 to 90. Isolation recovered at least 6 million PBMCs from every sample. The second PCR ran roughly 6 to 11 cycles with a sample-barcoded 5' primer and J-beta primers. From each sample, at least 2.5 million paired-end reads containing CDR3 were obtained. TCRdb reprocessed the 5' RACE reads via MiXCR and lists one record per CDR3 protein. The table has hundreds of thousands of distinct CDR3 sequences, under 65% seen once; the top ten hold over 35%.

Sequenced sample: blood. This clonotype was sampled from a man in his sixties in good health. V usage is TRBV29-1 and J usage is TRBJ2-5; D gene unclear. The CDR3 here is CSVASNQETQYF. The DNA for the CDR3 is TGCAGCGTAGCTAGTAACCAGGAGACCCAGTACTTC.